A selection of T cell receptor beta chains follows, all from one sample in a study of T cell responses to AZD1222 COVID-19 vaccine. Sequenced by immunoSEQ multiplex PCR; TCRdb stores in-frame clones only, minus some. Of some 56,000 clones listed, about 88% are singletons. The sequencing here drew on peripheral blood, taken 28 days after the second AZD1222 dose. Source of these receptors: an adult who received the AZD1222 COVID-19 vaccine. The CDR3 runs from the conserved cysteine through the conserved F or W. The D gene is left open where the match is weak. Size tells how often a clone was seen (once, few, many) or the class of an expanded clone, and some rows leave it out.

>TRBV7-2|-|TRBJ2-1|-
CASGLNEQFF
TGTGCCAGCGGATTAAATGAGCAGTTCTTC
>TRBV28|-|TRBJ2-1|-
CASSSGTFYNEQFF
TGTGCCAGCAGTTCTGGGACATTCTACAATGAGCAGTTCTTC
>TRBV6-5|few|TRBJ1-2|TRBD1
CASSYSRTGGGYGYTF
TGTGCCAGCAGTTACTCCCGGACAGGCGGCGGATATGGCTACACCTTC
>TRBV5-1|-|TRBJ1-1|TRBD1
CASSSIQGGSEAFF
TGCGCCAGCAGCTCAATTCAGGGGGGCTCTGAAGCTTTCTTT
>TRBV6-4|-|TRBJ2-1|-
CASSDSTGRDPSSYNEQFF
TGTGCCAGCAGTGACTCGACGGGTCGGGACCCGAGCTCCTACAATGAGCAGTTCTTC
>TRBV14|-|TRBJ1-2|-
CASSQNPGDDYGYTF
TGTGCCAGCAGCCAAAATCCCGGGGACGACTATGGCTACACCTTC
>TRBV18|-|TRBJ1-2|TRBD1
CASSASGGNGYTF
TGTGCCAGCTCGGCATCAGGGGGCAATGGCTACACCTTC
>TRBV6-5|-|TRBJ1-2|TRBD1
CASSYQGTGVHGYTF
TGTGCCAGCAGTTATCAAGGGACAGGGGTCCATGGCTACACCTTC
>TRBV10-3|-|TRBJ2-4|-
CAISETQGLAKNIQYF
TGTGCCATCAGTGAGACCCAGGGACTAGCCAAAAACATTCAGTACTTC
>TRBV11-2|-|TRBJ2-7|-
CASSLNFGPTATYEQYF
TGTGCCAGCAGCTTAAACTTCGGACCGACGGCCACCTACGAGCAGTACTTC
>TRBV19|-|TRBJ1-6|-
CASGTPGNSPLHF
TGTGCCAGTGGCACCCCAGGGAATTCACCCCTCCACTTT
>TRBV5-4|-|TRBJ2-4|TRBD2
CASSPATSGRKNIQYF
TGTGCCAGCAGCCCGGCGACTAGCGGGAGGAAAAACATTCAGTACTTC
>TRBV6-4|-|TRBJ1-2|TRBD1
CASSRDSFSHGYTF
TGTGCCAGCAGTCGGGACAGCTTTTCCCATGGCTACACCTTC
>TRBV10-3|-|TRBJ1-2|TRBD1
CATGTGYYGYTF
TGTGCCACCGGGACAGGGTACTATGGCTACACCTTC
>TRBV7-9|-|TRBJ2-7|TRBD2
CASSLSGGEQYF
TGTGCCAGCAGCTTATCGGGGGGTGAGCAGTACTTC
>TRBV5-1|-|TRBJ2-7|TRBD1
CASSNLDRGATYEQYF
TGCGCCAGCAGCAACTTAGACAGGGGTGCAACCTACGAGCAGTACTTC
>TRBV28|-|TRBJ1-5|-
CASRLGGAWQPQHF
TGTGCCAGCAGATTAGGGGGGGCATGGCAGCCCCAGCATTTT
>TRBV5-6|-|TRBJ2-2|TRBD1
CASSSFWTGDTGELFF
TGTGCCAGCAGCTCCTTCTGGACAGGGGACACCGGGGAGCTGTTTTTT
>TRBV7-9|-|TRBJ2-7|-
CASSPSGDEQYF
TGTGCCAGCAGCCCTTCTGGGGACGAGCAGTACTTC
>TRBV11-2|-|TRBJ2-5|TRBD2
CASSEGLAGDQETQYF
TGTGCCAGCAGCGAGGGACTAGCGGGAGACCAAGAGACCCAGTACTTC
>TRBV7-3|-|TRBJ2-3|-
CASSLGRSDTQYF
TGTGCCAGCAGCTTGGGACGGTCAGATACGCAGTATTTT
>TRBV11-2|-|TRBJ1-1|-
CASSSYRVGDTEAFF
TGTGCCAGCAGCTCTTACAGGGTCGGGGACACTGAAGCTTTCTTT
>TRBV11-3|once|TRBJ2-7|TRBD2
CASSPAGGLYEQYF
TGTGCCAGCAGCCCGGCGGGGGGACTTTACGAGCAGTACTTC
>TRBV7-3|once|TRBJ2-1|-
CASSFRPLVSNEQFF
TGTGCCAGCAGCTTCAGACCCCTCGTATCCAATGAGCAGTTCTTC
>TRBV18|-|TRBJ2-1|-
CASSEQSGEQFF
TGTGCCAGCTCGGAACAAAGCGGTGAGCAGTTCTTC
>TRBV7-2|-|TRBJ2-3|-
CASSSPRLDRDTQYF
TGTGCCAGCAGCTCGCCCCGACTAGACAGGGATACGCAGTATTTT
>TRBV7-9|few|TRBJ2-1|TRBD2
CASSPGTSGGPEQFF
TGTGCCAGCAGCCCCGGGACTAGCGGGGGGCCTGAGCAGTTCTTC
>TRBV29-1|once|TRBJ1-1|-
CSVGRANTEAFF
TGCAGCGTTGGCAGGGCGAACACTGAAGCTTTCTTT
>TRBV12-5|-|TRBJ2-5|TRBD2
CASGSGLAGGPGETQYF
TGTGCTAGTGGGTCGGGACTAGCGGGAGGGCCGGGGGAGACCCAGTACTTC
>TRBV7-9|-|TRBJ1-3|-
CASSLVVRDTIYF
TGTGCCAGCAGCTTGGTCGTTCGGGACACCATATATTTT
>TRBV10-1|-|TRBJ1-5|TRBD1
CASSEPPGQGAPYSNQPQHF
TGCGCCAGCAGTGAGCCCCCGGGACAGGGGGCCCCTTATAGCAATCAGCCCCAGCATTTT
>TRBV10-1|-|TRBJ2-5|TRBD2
CASSEGLAGGSETQYF
TGCGCCAGCAGTGAAGGCCTAGCGGGAGGTTCAGAGACCCAGTACTTC
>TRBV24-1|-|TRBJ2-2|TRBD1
CATSDLQTGVTGELFF
TGTGCCACCAGTGACCTTCAGACAGGGGTGACCGGGGAGCTGTTTTTT
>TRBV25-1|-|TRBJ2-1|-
CASNSYNEQFF
TGTGCCAGCAACAGCTACAATGAGCAGTTCTTC
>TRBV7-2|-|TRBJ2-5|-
CASSLALAETQYF
TGTGCCAGCAGCTTAGCCCTAGCAGAGACCCAGTACTTC
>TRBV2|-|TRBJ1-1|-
CASRTDSANTEAFF
TGTGCCAGCAGGACCGACAGCGCTAACACTGAAGCTTTCTTT
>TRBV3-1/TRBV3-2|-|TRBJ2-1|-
CASSPKGTGAYNEQFF
TGTGCCAGCAGCCCCAAAGGGACTGGAGCCTACAATGAGCAGTTCTTC
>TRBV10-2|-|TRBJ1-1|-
CASREGLNTEAFF
TGCGCCAGCAGGGAGGGGTTGAACACTGAAGCTTTCTTT
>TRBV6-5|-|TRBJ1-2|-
CASSIGFQNYGYTF
TGTGCCAGCAGTATAGGCTTCCAAAACTATGGCTACACCTTC
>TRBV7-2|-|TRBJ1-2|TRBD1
CASSFSGTGGSYTF
TGTGCCAGCAGCTTCTCCGGGACAGGGGGTTCCTACACCTTC
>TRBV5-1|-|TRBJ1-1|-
CASSSRGDWNTEAFF
TGCGCCAGCAGCTCGAGAGGGGATTGGAACACTGAAGCTTTCTTT
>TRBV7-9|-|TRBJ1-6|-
CASSLMGFRGNSPLHF
TGTGCCAGCAGCTTAATGGGCTTTCGGGGGAATTCACCCCTCCACTTT
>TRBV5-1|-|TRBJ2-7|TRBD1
CASSLVVGTGDHEQYF
TGCGCCAGCAGCTTGGTAGTCGGGACAGGGGACCACGAGCAGTACTTC
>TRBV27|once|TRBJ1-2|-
CASSLSPQPRNYGYTF
TGTGCCAGCAGTTTATCCCCACAGCCTCGTAACTATGGCTACACCTTC
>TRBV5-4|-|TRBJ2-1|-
CASSSPSNNEQFF
TGTGCCAGCAGCTCACCTAGTAACAATGAGCAGTTCTTC
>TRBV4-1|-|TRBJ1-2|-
CASSQDYGGGRFTNYGYTF
TGCGCCAGCAGCCAAGATTATGGGGGCGGCCGGTTCACTAACTATGGCTACACCTTC
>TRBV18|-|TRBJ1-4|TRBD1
CASSEQGSYEKLFF
TGTGCCAGCTCCGAACAGGGGAGCTATGAAAAACTGTTTTTT
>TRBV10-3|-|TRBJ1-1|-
CARPPGYAFF
TGTGCCAGACCGCCGGGGTACGCTTTCTTT